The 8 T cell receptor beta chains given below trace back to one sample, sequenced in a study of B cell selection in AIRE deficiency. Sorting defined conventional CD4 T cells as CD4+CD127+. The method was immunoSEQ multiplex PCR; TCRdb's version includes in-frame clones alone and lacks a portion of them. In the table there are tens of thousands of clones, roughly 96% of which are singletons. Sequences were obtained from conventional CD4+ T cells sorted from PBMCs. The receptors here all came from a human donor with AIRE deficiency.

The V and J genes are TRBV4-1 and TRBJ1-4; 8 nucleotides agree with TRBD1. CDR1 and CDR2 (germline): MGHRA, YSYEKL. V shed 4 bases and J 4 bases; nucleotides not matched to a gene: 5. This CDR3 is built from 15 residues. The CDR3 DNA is TGCGCCAGCAGCCCCACGGACAGGGTTAATGAAAAACTGTTTTTT. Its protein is CASSPTDRVNEKLFF.

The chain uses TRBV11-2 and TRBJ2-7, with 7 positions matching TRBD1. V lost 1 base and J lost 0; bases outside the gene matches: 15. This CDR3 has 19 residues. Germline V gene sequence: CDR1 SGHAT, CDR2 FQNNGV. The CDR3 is CASSLVRRPGGKFSYEQYF. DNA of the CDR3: TGTGCCAGCAGCTTAGTAAGGCGTCCAGGGGGTAAATTCTCCTACGAGCAGTACTTC.

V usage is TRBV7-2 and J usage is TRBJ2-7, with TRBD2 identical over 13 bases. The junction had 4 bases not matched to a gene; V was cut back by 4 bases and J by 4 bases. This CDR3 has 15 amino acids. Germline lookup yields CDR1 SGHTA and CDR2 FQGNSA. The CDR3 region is CASSSGTSGAYEQYF. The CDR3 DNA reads TGTGCCAGCAGCTCCGGGACTAGCGGGGCTTACGAGCAGTACTTC.

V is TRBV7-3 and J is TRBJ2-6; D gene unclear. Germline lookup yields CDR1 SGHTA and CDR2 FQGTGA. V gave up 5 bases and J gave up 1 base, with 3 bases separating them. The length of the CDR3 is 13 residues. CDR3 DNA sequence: TGTGCCAGCAGCACTTCTGGGGCCAACGTCCTGACTTTC. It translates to CASSTSGANVLTF.

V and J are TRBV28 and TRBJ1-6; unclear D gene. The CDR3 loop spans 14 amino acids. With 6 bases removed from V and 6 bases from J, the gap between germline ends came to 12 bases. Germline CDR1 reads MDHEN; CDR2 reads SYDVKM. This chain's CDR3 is CASRPWVPNSPLHF. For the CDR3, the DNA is TGTGCCAGCAGGCCCTGGGTGCCTAATTCACCCCTCCACTTT.

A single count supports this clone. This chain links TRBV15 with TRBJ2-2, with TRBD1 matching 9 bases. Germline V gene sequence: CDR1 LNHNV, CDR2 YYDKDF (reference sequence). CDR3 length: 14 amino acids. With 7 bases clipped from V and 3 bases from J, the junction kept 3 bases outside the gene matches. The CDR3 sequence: CATMDRGYTGELFF. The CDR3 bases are TGTGCCACCATGGACAGGGGATACACCGGGGAGCTGTTTTTT.

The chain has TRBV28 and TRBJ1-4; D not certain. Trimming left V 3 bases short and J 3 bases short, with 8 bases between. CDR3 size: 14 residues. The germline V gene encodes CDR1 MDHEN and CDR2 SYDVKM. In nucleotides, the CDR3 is TGTGCCAGCAGTTTGTCCAGCCCTAATGAAAAACTGTTTTTT. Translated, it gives CASSLSSPNEKLFF.

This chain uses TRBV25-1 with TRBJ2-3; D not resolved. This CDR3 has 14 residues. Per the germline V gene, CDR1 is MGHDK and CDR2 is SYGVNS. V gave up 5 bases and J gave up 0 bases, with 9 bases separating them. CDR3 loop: CASSKIASTDTQYF. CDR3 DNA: TGTGCCAGCAGTAAGATCGCGAGCACAGATACGCAGTATTTT.